These 21 T cell receptor beta chains were all obtained from the same sample, sequenced in a study of breast tumors, draining lymph nodes, adjacent tissues. TCRdb ran MiXCR on the multiplex PCR reads and lists one entry per CDR3 protein. This table holds approximately 190,000 distinct CDR3 sequences, 25% to 40% found once. Axillary draining lymph nodes of breast cancer patients supplied the node samples. The material sequenced was axillary lymph node tissue. These TCRs come from a female donor with breast cancer. Some clones in this sample may be carry-over from other donors' samples.

With regard to this clonotype: A read error is likely, as this CDR3 ends without the conserved phenylalanine or tryptophan. The rearrangement joins TRBV20-1 to TRBJ2-6; D remains unclear. This CDR3 region has 12 residues. Deletions cut 3 bases from V and 0 bases from J, with 0 bases between. Germline V gene sequence: CDR1 DFQATT, CDR2 SNEGSKA (reference sequence). The CDR3 loop reads CSASSGANVLTV. The CDR3 nucleotides are TGCAGTGCTAGCTCTGGGGCCAACGTCCTGACTGTC.

This clonotype has a handful of counts. A single base separates this from a much larger clone, so it may be a read error. The chain links TRBV20-1 to TRBJ2-7; 8 nucleotides agree with TRBD2. Trimming at V came to 0 bases and at J to 5 bases, leaving 9 bases not matched to a gene. The CDR3 is made up of 15 amino acids. From germline, CDR1 is DFQATT and CDR2 SNEGSKA (reference sequence). In nucleotides, the CDR3 is TGCAGTGCTAGAGACGGGAGGGAGGTAGCCAACGAGCAGTACTTC. This translates into CSARDGREVANEQYF.

This clonotype has ten or more counts. The genes are TRBV19 and TRBJ2-7; D could derive from TRBD1 or TRBD2 (5 bases each). The CDR3 runs to 13 residues. Trimming left V 5 bases short and J 1 base short, with 9 bases between. CDR1 is LNHDA and CDR2 is SQIVND in the germline V gene (reference sequence). The CDR3 nucleotides read TGTGCCAGTAGTCCCGGGGCTTCCTACGAGCAGTACTTC. Protein sequence: CASSPGASYEQYF.

This rearrangement joins TRBV14 to TRBJ1-1; D unresolved. In germline, CDR1 is SGHDN, CDR2 FVKESK. V lost 1 base, J lost 7 bases, and 4 bases lay in between. The CDR3 is 11 amino acids. CDR3 in DNA: TGTGCCAGCAGCCAAGGAAGTGAAGCTTTCTTT. Translation: CASSQGSEAFF.

This clonotype was found many times. The DNA of the CDR3 is TGTGCCAGTAGGAGAACTAGCCGATCCTACAATGAGCAGTTCTTC. This encodes CASRRTSRSYNEQFF. The V and J genes are TRBV19 and TRBJ2-1, with D tentatively TRBD2 (6 bases). V was pared by 6 bases and J by 1 base, with 13 bases between. Germline CDR1 and CDR2: LNHDA and SQIVND (reference sequence). The CDR3 contains 15 residues. Full variable domain (remainder filled in from reference TRBV19 and TRBJ2-1): DGGITQSPKYLFRKEGQNVTLSCEQNLNHDAMYWYRQDPGQGLRLIYYSQIVNDFQKGDIAEGYSVSREKKESFPLTVTSAQKNPTAFYLCASRRTSRSYNEQFFGPGTRLTVL.

This clonotype has at least ten counts. V and J are TRBV9 and TRBJ2-7; 9 nucleotides match TRBD1. Trimming took 4 bases from V and 5 from J; bases not matched to a gene: 19. The CDR3 is made up of 18 amino acids. CDR1 is SGDLS and CDR2 is YYNGEE in the germline V gene. The CDR3 DNA reads as TGTGCCAGCAGCAAAGGGACAGGGAAAGGGGGAGACAGGAACGAGCAGTACTTC. It is translated as CASSKGTGKGGDRNEQYF.

This clonotype showed up many times. This sequence joins TRBV5-1 and TRBJ2-3, with 10 bases lining up with TRBD1. Germline V gene lookup returns CDR1 SGHRS and CDR2 YFSETQ. V was clipped by 5 bases and J by 3 bases; unmatched bases: 6. This CDR3 has 15 amino acids. CDR3 protein: CASRQTGGWTDTQYF. The CDR3 DNA follows: TGCGCCAGCAGACAGACAGGGGGCTGGACAGATACGCAGTATTTT.

Note on this clonotype: This is likely a read error, given that the CDR3 carries no conserved phenylalanine or tryptophan at its end. The J gene is TRBJ2-7, the V gene TRBV7-2, with D possibly being TRBD2 (7 bases). The germline V gene has CDR1 SGHTA and CDR2 FQGNSA. V lost 3 bases to trimming and J lost 6 bases, with 12 bases between them. This CDR3 spans 13 amino acids. CDR3 loop: CASSLGGGREQYS. The CDR3 coding sequence is TGTGCCAGCAGCTTGGGGGGGGGGCGCGAGCAGTACTCC.

Ten or more counts support this clonotype. J is TRBJ2-2 and V is TRBV13; no definite D call. The germline gives CDR1 PRHDT, CDR2 FYEKMQ (reference sequence). The CDR3 runs to 16 residues. Trimming took off 1 base at V and 0 bases at J, with 9 bases between the two ends. In DNA, the CDR3 is TGTGCCAGCAGCTTAGAACACTACGCGAACACCGGGGAGCTGTTTTTT. This gives the protein CASSLEHYANTGELFF.

Ten or more counts support this clonotype. V and J are TRBV5-7 and TRBJ2-3; 10 bases fit TRBD1. TRBV5-7 is given ORF status, its function remaining uncertain. Germline trimming cut 2 bases from V and 4 bases from J; bases unmatched to any gene: 7. The CDR3 covers 16 residues. The CDR3 region has the DNA TGTGCCAGCAGCTTTCCAGGACAGGGGGGCCCAGATACGCAGTATTTT. Its protein is CASSFPGQGGPDTQYF.

This clonotype was counted many times. V gene TRBV6-5 combines with J gene TRBJ1-6, with no clear D. This CDR3 has 15 amino acids. Trimming stripped 6 bases from V and 10 bases from J, with 19 bases between. Germline loops: CDR1 MNHEY, CDR2 SVGAGI. Here the CDR3 reads CASRPSVTVGSPLHF. As DNA, the CDR3 is TGTGCCAGCAGACCTTCGGTTACCGTTGGGTCACCCCTCCACTTT.

This clonotype was seen at least ten times. The genes are TRBV19 and TRBJ2-1; D gene uncertain. The CDR3 runs to 14 residues. The V end was cut by 3 bases, the J end by 9 bases, with 15 bases between. Germline CDR1 LNHDA, CDR2 SQIVND (reference sequence). CDR3 in amino acids: CASSIGSAFREQFF. CDR3 sequence (DNA): TGTGCCAGTAGTATTGGATCGGCCTTCCGTGAGCAGTTCTTC.

This clonotype has a count of ten or more. CDR3 sequence (DNA): TGTGCCAGCAGCCAAGTTGTTCGTTCTCCGAGCTCCTATAATTCACCCCTCCACTTT. Protein: CASSQVVRSPSSYNSPLHF. The chain employs TRBV3-1 and TRBJ1-6, with unresolved D. The germline V gene encodes CDR1 LGHDT and CDR2 YNNKEL (reference sequence). The CDR3 has 19 amino acids. Trimming stripped 1 base from V and 0 bases from J, with 16 bases between.

This clonotype was observed many times. The chain combines TRBV7-9 with TRBJ1-4; 11 nucleotides agree with TRBD1. The J segment lost 6 bases and the V segment lost 6 bases, leaving 3 bases of the junction unmatched. The CDR3 runs 14 residues. The V gene's germline CDR1 is SEHNR and CDR2 FQNEAQ (reference sequence). CDR3 coding DNA: TGTGCCAGCAGACCGGGACAGGGGGATGAAAAACTGTTTTTT. Its protein product is CASRPGQGDEKLFF.

This clonotype was seen at least ten times. The rearrangement links TRBV7-2 to TRBJ2-7, with TRBD2 matching 7 bases. The length of the CDR3 is 16 residues. J gave up 0 bases and V 6 bases, and 11 bases lay outside the gene matches. Per the germline V gene, CDR1 is SGHTA and CDR2 is FQGNSA. This CDR3 reads CASSYSSGRSSYEQYF. The CDR3 DNA reads TGTGCCAGCAGTTACTCTAGCGGAAGGAGCTCCTACGAGCAGTACTTC.

The chain combines TRBV6-2 or TRBV6-3 with TRBJ2-7; D unresolved. CDR1 and CDR2 from the germline V gene are MNHEY and SVGEGT. The CDR3 contains 14 residues. The germline V and J ends were trimmed by 7 bases and 0 bases, with 13 bases remaining between them. The CDR3 DNA follows: TGTGCCAGCATTGGCTCGTGGAGCTCCTACGAGCAGTACTTC. The encoded protein is CASIGSWSSYEQYF.

This chain uses TRBV11-1 with TRBJ1-6, with D possibly TRBD1 on 5 matching bases. There are 15 residues in the CDR3. The V gene's germline CDR1 is SGHAT and CDR2 FQDESV (reference sequence). The V end lost 6 bases, the J end lost 7 bases, and 16 bases lay between the germline ends. CDR3 sequence: CASSHQGIYNSPLHF. The CDR3 nucleotides read TGTGCCAGCAGTCATCAGGGCATCTACAATTCACCCCTCCACTTT. Looking up the rest from reference TRBV11-1 and TRBJ1-6 gives the full variable domain: EAEVAQSPRYKITEKSQAVAFWCDPISGHATLYWYRQILGQGPELLVQFQDESVVDDSQLPKDRFSAERLKGVDSTLKIQPAELGDSAMYLCASSHQGIYNSPLHFGNGTRLTVT.

This clonotype was counted between two and nine times. The chain uses TRBV9 and TRBJ1-1; D is perhaps TRBD1 (6 bases). The CDR3 extends over 16 amino acids. CDR1 SGDLS and CDR2 YYNGEE come from the germline V gene. With 1 base removed from V and 6 bases from J, the gap between germline ends came to 19 bases. The CDR3: CASSVPPQGLDPEAFF. In DNA form, the CDR3 reads TGTGCCAGCAGCGTACCCCCGCAGGGGCTAGACCCTGAAGCTTTCTTT.

This clonotype has at least ten counts. The chain combines TRBV6-1 with TRBJ1-5; no firm D call. The CDR3 consists of 15 residues. Germline V gives CDR1 MNHNS, CDR2 SASEGT. The ends were cut back, 4 bases at V and 1 base at J, with 11 bases in the middle. As DNA, the CDR3 is TGTGCCAGCAGTGTAGAGGTCAGGAGCAATCAGCCCCAGCATTTT. Protein: CASSVEVRSNQPQHF.

This clonotype has at least ten counts. This chain uses TRBV20-1 with TRBJ2-6; TRBD1 matches 8 bases. Trimming cost V 0 bases and J 4 bases; bases outside gene matches: 11. The CDR3 spans 18 residues. From germline, CDR1 is DFQATT and CDR2 SNEGSKA (reference sequence). DNA of the CDR3: TGCAGTGCTAGAGATTGGAGACAGGGGAAGTCCGGGGCCAACGTCCTGACTTTC. This sequence encodes CSARDWRQGKSGANVLTF.

Concerning this clonotype itself: A read error may be the cause here, since a much bigger clone is one base away. CDR3 nucleotide sequence: TGTGCCAGCAGTCAACTACCAGATGGCTACACCTTC. As protein: CASSQLPDGYTF. The chain employs TRBV6-1 and TRBJ1-2; D unresolved. Germline values: CDR1 MNHNS, CDR2 SASEGT. V was pared by 5 bases and J by 6 bases, with 10 bases between. The CDR3 is 12 amino acids.